These 16 T cell receptor beta chains share one sample of origin, sequenced in a study of vaccination and CD4 T cells after COVID-19. For these TCRs, the target antigens are not known. Indicated treatment: approximately 9-day PBMC culture with coronavirus spike peptide pools or control peptides (ViraFEST assay). Sequenced with the Oncomine TCR Beta short-read assay was DNA taken from cultured CD4+ T cells. TCRdb used MiXCR to reprocess the PCR reads, holding one entry per CDR3 protein. Here the sample spans 20,000 to 25,000 distinct CDR3 sequences, roughly 71% being singletons. The sample in question was CD4+ T cells from blood, cultured in vitro, obtained after SARS-CoV-2 vaccination. The receptors shown here come from a human donor who received a COVID-19 vaccine.

V gene TRBV7-2 combines with J gene TRBJ1-6; no definite D call. Trimming removed 1 base from V and 5 bases from J, with 6 bases in between. CDR1 is SGHTA and CDR2 is FQGNSA in the germline V gene. The CDR3 loop spans 14 amino acids. CDR3 region: CASSLGRNNSPLHF. The CDR3 bases are TGTGCCAGCAGCTTAGGAAGAAATAATTCACCCCTCCACTTT.

A few counts support this clonotype. This sequence joins TRBV24-1 and TRBJ2-3, with 7 bases identical to TRBD1. CDR3 length: 14 residues. The junction had 5 bases not matched to a gene; V was cut back by 7 bases and J by 2 bases. Per the germline V gene, CDR1 is KGHDR and CDR2 is SFDVKD. The CDR3 DNA reads as TGTGCCACCAGCCAGACAGGGCTCACAGATACGCAGTATTTT. It translates to CATSQTGLTDTQYF.

The chain has TRBV7-9 and TRBJ2-3, with TRBD2 matching over 11 bases. CDR1 is SEHNR and CDR2 is FQNEAQ in the germline V gene (reference sequence). The V gene end was trimmed by 4 bases and the J gene end by 6 bases; junction bases not matched to a gene: 0. This CDR3 has 13 residues. In DNA, the CDR3 is TGTGCCAGCAGCTCTAGCGGGGGGGATACGCAGTATTTT. It is translated as CASSSSGGDTQYF.

The CDR3 sequence is CASSRTGATEAFF. In DNA form, the CDR3 reads TGTGCCAGCAGTAGGACAGGGGCCACTGAAGCTTTCTTT. This rearrangement joins TRBV6-1 to TRBJ1-1, with TRBD1 matching 9 bases. The junction had 2 bases not matched to a gene; V was cut back by 5 bases and J by 4 bases. The CDR3 is 13 amino acids. CDR1 and CDR2 from the germline V gene are MNHNS and SASEGT.

J is TRBJ2-7 and V is TRBV29-1, with 10 bases matching TRBD1. The CDR3 has 13 residues. V was pared by 7 bases and J by 2 bases, with 5 bases of the junction left unmatched. Per the germline V gene, CDR1 is SQVTM and CDR2 is ANQGSEA. CDR3 in DNA: TGCAGCGGAGCTGGACAGGGGGCCTACGAGCAGTACTTC. It translates to CSGAGQGAYEQYF.

The V call is TRBV5-1, the J call TRBJ1-3, with D perhaps TRBD1 (6 bases). CDR1 is SGHRS, CDR2 YFSETQ, per germline. With 2 bases removed from V and 3 bases from J, the gap between germline ends came to 12 bases. The CDR3 contains 15 residues. The CDR3 spells CASSLTGMGGNTIYF. The CDR3 DNA reads as TGCGCCAGCAGCTTAACAGGGATGGGTGGAAACACCATATATTTT.

As to this clonotype: The limits of the CDR3 on the DNA are not certain, so only TCRdb's listed CDR3 is given. The chain recombines TRBV7-5 with TRBJ1-2; the table's D call, TRBD1, has no DNA check behind it. TRBV7-5 is assigned pseudogene status. With termini counted, the CDR3 has 18 amino acids. CDR3 sequence reads: CISVPEGDRGPVDYGYTF.

The rearrangement joins TRBV6-1 to TRBJ1-6, with D perhaps TRBD1 (6 bases). CDR3 size: 15 residues. From germline, CDR1 is MNHNS and CDR2 SASEGT. The germline V and J ends were trimmed by 6 bases and 6 bases, with 15 bases remaining between them. CDR3 DNA: TGTGCCAGCAGCCAGGGGACCCAGACTAATTCACCCCTCCACTTT. Protein product: CASSQGTQTNSPLHF.

The chain carries TRBV6-1 and TRBJ2-2; 11 bases are shared with TRBD1. The V segment lost 3 bases and the J segment 6 bases; nucleotides outside the gene matches: 3. The CDR3 totals 15 residues. From germline, CDR1 is MNHNS and CDR2 SASEGT. CDR3 sequence (DNA): TGTGCCAGCAGTGACGGGACAGGGGGGGCCGGGGAGCTGTTTTTT. Translation: CASSDGTGGAGELFF.

The chain couples TRBV10-1 to TRBJ2-3; 8 positions match TRBD2. J was trimmed by 1 base and V by 1 base; bases with no gene match: 1. The CDR3 contains 15 residues. The germline V gene has CDR1 WNHNN and CDR2 SYGVQD (reference sequence). CDR3 in amino acids: CASSEFSGGTDTQYF. The CDR3, as DNA: TGCGCCAGCAGTGAGTTTAGCGGGGGCACAGATACGCAGTATTTT.

The chain uses TRBV6-1 and TRBJ2-7; D possibly corresponds to TRBD1 (6 bases). Germline CDR1 reads MNHNS; CDR2 reads SASEGT. V shed 6 bases and J shed 4 bases, with 19 bases lying between them. The CDR3 sequence is 15 residues long. The CDR3 loop is CASSLRGVSGYEQYF. In nucleotides, the CDR3 is TGTGCCAGCAGCCTCAGGGGAGTAAGCGGTTACGAGCAGTACTTC.

In its sample, this clonotype was seen a few times. The rearrangement uses TRBV7-8 and TRBJ2-5; 9 bases fit TRBD2. Unmatched junction bases numbered 10, after V lost 0 bases and J lost 5 bases. The V gene's germline CDR1 is SGHVS and CDR2 FQNEAQ. The CDR3 extends over 17 amino acids. The DNA of the CDR3 is TGTGCCAGCAGCTTAGCGGGCGGGGGGGCGGCGGATGAGACCCAGTACTTC. Translated: CASSLAGGGAADETQYF.

The chain employs TRBV6-1 and TRBJ1-5, with TRBD1 identical over 8 bases. The trim removed 5 bases at V and 3 bases at J, leaving 6 bases unmatched. Germline V gene sequence: CDR1 MNHNS, CDR2 SASEGT. The CDR3 runs 15 residues. The CDR3 protein is CASSRTGGFNQPQHF. CDR3 in DNA: TGTGCCAGCAGTCGAACAGGGGGATTCAATCAGCCCCAGCATTTT.

This clonotype was seen a single time. The V and J genes are TRBV7-9 and TRBJ2-5; 8 bases line up with TRBD2. The germline gives CDR1 SEHNR, CDR2 FQNEAQ (reference sequence). This CDR3 is built from 15 residues. The J segment lost 5 bases and the V segment lost 5 bases, leaving 10 bases of the junction unmatched. The CDR3 loop is CASSPQVGLVETQYF. The CDR3 nucleotides are TGTGCCAGCAGCCCACAGGTGGGACTAGTTGAGACCCAGTACTTC.

This chain links TRBV5-1 with TRBJ1-2; D gene unclear. The CDR3 is 13 amino acids. Germline V lookup: CDR1 SGHRS, CDR2 YFSETQ. Trimming shortened V by 2 bases and J by 8 bases, and 13 bases separated the two germline ends. The CDR3 DNA follows: TGCGCCAGCAGCTTACGCCCTTCCGGCGGCTACACCTTC. Its protein product is CASSLRPSGGYTF.

The rearrangement links TRBV5-1 to TRBJ2-2, with 11 bases identical to TRBD1. Germline CDR1 and CDR2: SGHRS and YFSETQ. Trimming at V came to 5 bases and at J to 4 bases, leaving 4 bases not matched to a gene. This CDR3 has 15 residues. The CDR3 region has the DNA TGCGCCAGCAGGAGCGGGACAGGGGGCACCGGGGAGCTGTTTTTT. It specifies CASRSGTGGTGELFF.